This TCR beta chain comes out of a study of blood T cell repertoires in COVID-19. The V gene lost 6 bases and the J gene lost 1 base, with 10 bases spanning the gap. Germline-derived CDR1 and CDR2 are MNHNY and SVGAGI (reference sequence). CDR3 length: 13 amino acids. In the original analysis: Counts of nucleated cells, estimated from reference gene primer amplification, were obtained. Libraries were prepared by immunoSEQ multiplex PCR; TCRdb keeps only in-frame clonotypes and omits some of them. V and J calls and clone size come straight from that table; D and trimming were deduced from the DNA. The table has approximately 150,000 clones, 65% to 90% seen once.

Sequencing was carried out using peripheral blood. The chain couples TRBV6-6 to TRBJ2-7, with D maybe TRBD1 (5 bases). The receptor was derived from a man aged 65 to 79 with acute or convalescent COVID-19. The CDR3 nucleotides read TGTGCCAGCAGGCTGACAGCGTCCTACGAGCAGTACTTC. The encoded protein is CASRLTASYEQYF.